This T cell receptor (beta chain) was captured in a study of patients and donors after allogeneic stem cell transplantation. CDR3 length: 16 residues. The V gene's germline CDR1 is SEHNR and CDR2 FQNEAQ (reference sequence). Trimming left V 1 base short and J 3 bases short, with 16 bases between. TCRdb re-analysed the RT-PCR reads in MiXCR, keeping a single row per CDR3 protein. The sample includes 410,000 or so distinct CDR3 sequences, about a sixth of them seen just once. The chain uses TRBV7-9 and TRBJ2-7; D ambiguous. The origin of this receptor is a human donor who was either an allogeneic HSCT recipient or a stem cell or donor lymphocyte infusion donor (not recorded which). It is not recorded whose cells these are; they may come from a transplant donor. Sequencing was done on a sample of blood, either unsorted or a sorted T cell fraction (not recorded which). CDR3 in amino acids: CASSLVAAPSYYEQYF. CDR3 in DNA: TGTGCCAGCAGCTTAGTAGCTGCCCCATCCTACTACGAGCAGTACTTC.